One sample yielded the 27 T cell receptor beta chains listed below, sequenced in a study of blood T cell repertoires in COVID-19. Clones were read by immunoSEQ multiplex PCR, and TCRdb kept only the in-frame ones, dropping some. The sample yields about 330,000 clones, over 75% seen once. Sequenced material: PBMCs or T cells enriched from blood (not recorded which). Receptors were obtained from a woman younger than 35 who had recovered from COVID-19.

The V call is TRBV5-1, the J call TRBJ2-7, with D perhaps TRBD1 (5 bases). Per germline, CDR1 SGHRS and CDR2 YFSETQ. This CDR3 has 14 amino acids. With 6 bases removed from V and 3 bases from J, the gap between germline ends came to 16 bases. The CDR3 DNA reads TGCGCCAGCAACGCTCAGGGTTTACGCTACGAGCAGTACTTC. Its translation: CASNAQGLRYEQYF.

On this clone: A clone one base away is much larger, so this may be a read error. This chain joins TRBV2 and TRBJ1-6; the D gene is possibly TRBD1 (5 bases). Deletions cut 4 bases from V and 4 bases from J, with 5 bases between. The CDR3 is 13 residues long. Germline V lookup: CDR1 SNHLY, CDR2 FYNNEI. DNA for the CDR3: TGTGCCAGCAGTGGACAGTATAATTCACCCCTCCACTTT. Its translation is CASSGQYNSPLHF. The whole variable domain, filled in from reference TRBV2 and TRBJ1-6, reads EPEVTQTPSHQVTQMGQEVILRCVPISNHLYFYWYRQILGQKVEFLVSFYNNEISEKSEIFDDQFSVERPDGSNFTLKIRSTKLEDSAMYFCASSGQYNSPLHFGNGTRLTVT.

This clone was recorded once. J is TRBJ2-7 and V is TRBV18; the D gene is possibly TRBD2 (6 bases). This CDR3 comprises 15 residues. Germline CDR1 and CDR2: KGHSH and LQKENI. V lost 4 bases, J lost 0 bases, and 13 bases lay in between. The CDR3 is CASSQGLLSSYEQYF. The CDR3 DNA is TGTGCCAGCTCACAGGGACTTTTGAGCTCCTACGAGCAGTACTTC.

This chain links TRBV6-1 with TRBJ2-3, with TRBD2 as a possible D gene (6 bases). The CDR3 totals 16 residues. The V end lost 3 bases, the J end lost 2 bases, and 15 bases lay between the germline ends. Germline assignment: CDR1 MNHNS and CDR2 SASEGT. The chain's CDR3 is CASSEYGGTYTDTQYF. The CDR3 nucleotides read TGTGCCAGCAGTGAGTACGGGGGTACCTACACAGATACGCAGTATTTT.

As DNA, the CDR3 is TGCGCCAGCAGAGCGGGGCTCTATGGCTACACCTTC. Its translation is CASRAGLYGYTF. This rearrangement joins TRBV5-1 to TRBJ1-2, with D possibly being TRBD1 (5 bases). The CDR3 covers 12 residues. Trimming left V 5 bases short and J 4 bases short, with 9 bases between. Germline V CDR1 and CDR2: SGHRS, YFSETQ.

This clone showed up just once. The chain recombines TRBV6-4 with TRBJ1-5; 9 bases line up with TRBD1. Germline trimming cut 5 bases from V and 8 bases from J; bases unmatched to any gene: 4. The CDR3 has 13 residues. From germline, CDR1 is MRHNA and CDR2 SNTAGT. CDR3 sequence: CASSPDRGKPQHF. The CDR3 coding sequence is TGTGCCAGCAGTCCAGACAGGGGGAAGCCCCAGCATTTT.

The V and J genes are TRBV20-1 and TRBJ1-3, with D hard to call. V lost 6 bases, J lost 2 bases, and 5 bases lay in between. The CDR3 spans 11 residues. The germline CDR1 and CDR2 sequences are DFQATT and SNEGSKA (reference sequence). The CDR3 sequence is CSAPAGNTIYF. For the CDR3, the DNA is TGCAGTGCCCCAGCTGGAAACACCATATATTTT.

V is TRBV30 and J is TRBJ1-1; D possibly corresponds to TRBD1 (6 bases). The CDR3 extends over 15 amino acids. V was pared by 4 bases and J by 1 base, with 16 bases between. The germline V gene has CDR1 GTSNPN and CDR2 SVGIG (reference sequence). The CDR3 nucleotides are TGTGCCTGGACGCTGCCGGGACATTCGAACACTGAAGCTTTCTTT. It encodes CAWTLPGHSNTEAFF.

The CDR3 here is CACVRGWNTEAFF. In DNA form, the CDR3 reads TGTGCTTGCGTCCGGGGTTGGAACACTGAAGCTTTCTTT. The rearrangement links TRBV28 to TRBJ1-1; the D is unclear. Germline V lookup: CDR1 MDHEN, CDR2 SYDVKM. The CDR3 length is 13 residues.

To note about this clone: This same CDR3 is encoded by further DNA sequences in the sample. The genes are TRBV18 and TRBJ2-7; tentative D call: TRBD1 (5 bases). The CDR3 loop spans 14 amino acids. The germline V gene encodes CDR1 KGHSH and CDR2 LQKENI. Trimming cost V 3 bases and J 2 bases, with 11 bases left between them. The CDR3 reads CASSPGAGPYEQYF. In nucleotides, the CDR3 is TGTGCCAGCTCACCCGGAGCAGGGCCCTACGAGCAGTACTTC.

The gene calls are TRBV5-1 and TRBJ2-7; 7 nucleotides agree with TRBD2. This CDR3 spans 15 amino acids. The V gene end was trimmed by 0 bases and the J gene end by 3 bases; junction bases not matched to a gene: 6. Germline V gene sequence: CDR1 SGHRS, CDR2 YFSETQ. As DNA, the CDR3 is TGCGCCAGCAGCTTGGCCGGGACTAAACTCTACGAGCAGTACTTC. This codes for CASSLAGTKLYEQYF.

The V gene is TRBV19, the J gene TRBJ1-5; D call uncertain. From germline, CDR1 is LNHDA and CDR2 SQIVND (reference sequence). V was pared by 8 bases and J by 6 bases, with 17 bases between. CDR3 length: 14 residues. CDR3 in DNA: TGTGCCAGTGGGCGGGCCGTTGCAACTCAGCCCCAGCATTTT. Translating it yields CASGRAVATQPQHF. The full variable domain, completed using reference TRBV19 and TRBJ1-5, is DGGITQSPKYLFRKEGQNVTLSCEQNLNHDAMYWYRQDPGQGLRLIYYSQIVNDFQKGDIAEGYSVSREKKESFPLTVTSAQKNPTAFYLCASGRAVATQPQHFGDGTRLSIL.

The chain links TRBV19 to TRBJ1-4; the D is unclear. V lost 7 bases and J 0 bases, leaving 9 bases between the germline ends. The germline V gene has CDR1 LNHDA and CDR2 SQIVND (reference sequence). The CDR3 contains 14 residues. The CDR3 here is CASTVSTTNEKLFF. The CDR3 region has the DNA TGTGCCAGTACTGTGAGCACAACTAATGAAAAACTGTTTTTT.

The chain employs TRBV19 and TRBJ2-7, with D tentatively TRBD2 (6 bases). The V gene's germline CDR1 is LNHDA and CDR2 SQIVND (reference sequence). Trimming removed 3 bases from V and 1 base from J, with 10 bases in between. CDR3 size: 14 residues. CDR3 residues: CASSMSRESYEQYF. The CDR3 DNA reads as TGTGCCAGTAGTATGTCGCGGGAATCCTACGAGCAGTACTTC.

V usage is TRBV27 and J usage is TRBJ1-4; no clear D. This CDR3 is built from 13 residues. V was shortened by 4 bases and J by 10 bases, with 13 bases between the two germline ends. Germline V gene sequence: CDR1 MNHEY, CDR2 SMNVEV (reference sequence). The CDR3 DNA is TGTGCCAGCAGTTCCTCTGGAGGAGGAAAACTGTTTTTT. It translates to CASSSSGGGKLFF.

The rearrangement joins TRBV21-1 to TRBJ2-2; the table's D call, TRBD2, was not checked against the DNA. TRBV21-1 is a listed pseudogene. This CDR3 spans 15 amino acids. CDR3 protein: CASSNGGINTGELFF. CDR3 DNA sequence: TGTGCCAGCAGCAATGGCGGGATAAACACCGGGGAGCTGTTTTTT.

The V call is TRBV29-1, the J call TRBJ2-2; D is unclear. CDR1 is SQVTM and CDR2 is ANQGSEA in the germline V gene. The V gene lost 4 bases and the J gene lost 4 bases, with 7 bases spanning the gap. The CDR3 contains 12 residues. The CDR3 sequence: CSVAWSTGELFF. In DNA form, the CDR3 reads TGCAGCGTTGCGTGGAGCACCGGGGAGCTGTTTTTT.

The chain recombines TRBV4-1 with TRBJ1-4; weak D call: TRBD1 (6 bases). Trimming took off 6 bases at V and 0 bases at J, with 11 bases between the two ends. The CDR3 extends over 15 amino acids. CDR1 MGHRA and CDR2 YSYEKL come from the germline V gene. The CDR3 spells CASSGGRATNEKLFF. The CDR3 DNA sequence: TGCGCCAGCAGTGGGGGCAGAGCAACTAATGAAAAACTGTTTTTT.

The J gene is TRBJ2-6, the V gene TRBV18; D not certain. CDR3 length equals 15 residues. In germline, CDR1 is KGHSH, CDR2 LQKENI. V was pared by 1 base and J by 2 bases, with 6 bases between. The CDR3 DNA is TGTGCCAGCTCACCACAAGAGGCTGGGGCCAACGTCCTGACTTTC. Its translation is CASSPQEAGANVLTF. Together with reference TRBV18 and TRBJ2-6, the CDR3 gives the full variable domain: NAGVMQNPRHLVRRRGQEARLRCSPMKGHSHVYWYRQLPEEGLKFMVYLQKENIIDESGMPKERFSAEFPKEGPSILRIQQVVRGDSAAYFCASSPQEAGANVLTFGAGSRLTVL.

J is TRBJ2-5 and V is TRBV5-1, with 11 nucleotides matching TRBD2. CDR3 length: 16 residues. J lost 1 base, V lost 3 bases, and 5 bases had no gene match. Per germline, CDR1 SGHRS and CDR2 YFSETQ. The CDR3 sequence is CASSSTSGGLQETQYF. The CDR3 DNA reads as TGCGCCAGCAGCTCCACTAGCGGGGGTCTCCAAGAGACCCAGTACTTC.

V and J are TRBV19 and TRBJ1-6; possible D gene TRBD1, 6 bases. The germline V and J ends were trimmed by 7 bases and 10 bases, with 14 bases remaining between them. CDR1 is LNHDA and CDR2 is SQIVND in the germline V gene (reference sequence). The CDR3 runs to 13 residues. The CDR3 reads CASTKLGHSPLHF. The CDR3 region has the DNA TGTGCCAGTACGAAACTGGGACACTCACCCCTCCACTTT.

The chain joins TRBV7-9 to TRBJ1-2; 10 bases are a match to TRBD1. The CDR3 runs to 14 residues. Trimming removed 3 bases from V and 7 bases from J; junction bases left unmatched: 5. Germline assignment: CDR1 SEHNR and CDR2 FQNEAQ (reference sequence). The CDR3 reads CASSLPRDRGGYTF. CDR3 in DNA: TGTGCCAGCAGCTTGCCCCGGGACAGGGGTGGCTACACCTTC.

J is TRBJ1-4 and V is TRBV2, with D maybe TRBD1 (5 bases). Germline lookup yields CDR1 SNHLY and CDR2 FYNNEI. V was pared by 5 bases and J by 8 bases, with 15 bases between. The CDR3 has 14 amino acids. The CDR3 region is CASSQGPLVEKLFF. Here the CDR3 DNA reads TGTGCCAGCAGTCAGGGTCCCCTAGTCGAAAAACTGTTTTTT.

This chain joins TRBV7-3 and TRBJ1-5; possibly TRBD1 for D (5 bases). This CDR3 spans 18 amino acids. V gave up 2 bases and J gave up 4 bases, with 21 bases separating them. CDR1 and CDR2 from the germline V gene are SGHTA and FQGTGA. CDR3 bases: TGTGCCAGCAGCTTAGGAACAGGTTCTCACCTACGTAATCAGCCCCAGCATTTT. Translating gives CASSLGTGSHLRNQPQHF.

The chain links TRBV27 to TRBJ2-5, with D possibly TRBD2 on 5 matching bases. Trimming pared 3 bases from V and 2 bases from J, leaving 16 bases between. Germline loops: CDR1 MNHEY, CDR2 SMNVEV (reference sequence). The CDR3 is 16 residues long. In nucleotides, the CDR3 is TGTGCCAGCAGTTTTCTAGGCCTCGGGAATCAAGAGACCCAGTACTTC. Protein: CASSFLGLGNQETQYF.

V is TRBV2 and J is TRBJ2-5; 9 positions match TRBD2. The CDR3 is made up of 12 amino acids. Trimming at V came to 7 bases and at J to 5 bases, leaving 2 bases not matched to a gene. Germline-derived CDR1 and CDR2 are SNHLY and FYNNEI. In DNA, the CDR3 is TGTGCCAGCAACGGACTAGCGGAGACCCAGTACTTC. Translating it yields CASNGLAETQYF.

This sequence joins TRBV5-1 and TRBJ2-7; 8 bases fit TRBD1. The J segment lost 7 bases and the V segment lost 1 base, leaving 7 bases of the junction unmatched. This CDR3 has 14 amino acids. Germline V gene sequence: CDR1 SGHRS, CDR2 YFSETQ. CDR3: CASSLRTGLNEQYF. In DNA, the CDR3 is TGCGCCAGCAGCTTGCGGACAGGGTTGAATGAGCAGTACTTC.